Listed below are T cell receptor beta chains from one sample, sequenced in a study of shared clonotypes between healthy human individuals. Assay: immunoSEQ multiplex PCR; the TCRdb copy retains only in-frame clones and omits some. The data show 550,000 to 800,000 clones, under 80% seen once. Sequencing input: memory CD4+ T cells sorted from blood. All receptors derive from a woman aged 25 to 39 in good health. Each CDR3 is given with its conserved first and last residue. Each record gives: V gene, J gene, CDR3 protein.

>TRBV29-1|TRBJ2-3
CSVTGTGGFTDTQYF
>TRBV5-1|TRBJ2-6
CASSLPGANVLTF
>TRBV28|TRBJ2-7
CASRGTQGREQYF
>TRBV6-1|TRBJ1-5
CASKRDRRLSPQHF
>TRBV11-3|TRBJ2-1
CASSSTVNNEQFF
>TRBV6-1|TRBJ2-1
CASTAGLAGEFEQFF
>TRBV7-3|TRBJ2-3
CASSTGQGDTDTQYF
>TRBV5-1|TRBJ2-7
CASSFGSTGEFYEQYF
>TRBV27|TRBJ2-2
CASRPLGGRSTGELFF
>TRBV28|TRBJ1-4
CASSSRAPNEKLFF
>TRBV10-3|TRBJ2-1
CAISGTSGYNEQFF
>TRBV7-6|TRBJ1-4
CASTEIYGGVREKLFF
>TRBV19|TRBJ1-6
CASSPPPGTGDSPLHF
>TRBV4-2|TRBJ2-7
CASSQDLEYEQYF
>TRBV6-5|NA
CASRQTSGETYEQYF
>TRBV27|TRBJ2-7
CASSLGTESYF
>TRBV29-1|TRBJ2-2
CSVTREGLHTGELFF
>TRBV28|TRBJ2-7
CASTVGMTETGQYF
>TRBV7-2|TRBJ2-7
CASRAGTSGSLYEQYF
>TRBV29-1|TRBJ2-3
CSVDTPPEGSGLWTDTQYF
>TRBV6-1|TRBJ1-2
CASTPGQGNNYGYTF
>TRBV11-2|TRBJ2-2
CASSRDRAGELFF
>TRBV6-1|TRBJ1-1
CASTSRGATEAFF
>TRBV29-1|TRBJ2-7
CSVTVGGRYEQYF
>TRBV5-4|TRBJ1-2
CAMTEGTDYGYTF
>TRBV2|TRBJ2-7
CASTEGQAPYEQYF
>TRBV5-1|TRBJ2-5
CASSSWTSSETQYF
>TRBV6-6|TRBJ1-1
CASSPRGRTEAFF
>TRBV28|TRBJ1-5
CASSFSDANQPQHF
>TRBV28|TRBJ1-1
CASGLGGNFLRAEAFF